Listed here is a single T cell receptor (beta chain). This clonotype registers as medium-sized (0.01 to 0.1%) within its sample. This receptor's antigen is unknown. No base qualities exist here, and no much larger clone lies one base off it. These data originate in a study of spatial heterogeneity in lung cancer (dated by TCRdb to between 2018 and 2021). About the full investigation: More beta-chain than alpha-chain transcripts were consistently detected, likely reflecting higher beta-chain transcript abundance. At surgery, 200 to 250 tumor regions, 63 to 70 matched nontumor lung samples and 50 to 60 PBMC samples were TCR-sequenced for both alpha and beta chains. TCR alpha and beta repertoires were quantitatively compared across multiple tumor regions, matched nontumor lung and blood in non-small cell lung cancer. The study linked features of the TCR repertoire to counts of nonsynonymous mutations, which were determined by whole-exome sequencing of tumor tissue. In the raw uncorrected reads, each unique combination of TCR and UMI appeared more than ten times on average. Findings and caveats that apply to the study as a whole: Confirming at a functional level the hypothesis that regional TCRs recognize regional mutations was considered to require additional single-cell paired TCR alpha and beta sequencing. Ubiquitous expanded tumor TCRs were detected in blood more often at tumor resection than at routine follow-up.

Between the V and J ends, shortened by 0 bases and 6 bases respectively, the junction contains 18 bases. CDR1 and CDR2 were assigned from the germline V gene as LGHNA and YNFKEQ. Including cysteine and phenylalanine, the CDR3 has 18 amino acids. Only the CDR3 part of the read is kept: 54 bases, read in frame from the first base. The label giving this sample's time point can be read as: sample taken at primary tumor resection. Whole RNA extracted from tumor and nontumor lung tissue, or from cryopreserved PBMC samples, was used for TCR sequencing without cell sorting. Samples were obtained from 72 patients with early-stage, untreated non-small cell lung cancer from the lung TRACERx cohort. Patients were selected for TCR sequencing only if sufficient RNA was available from at least two tumor regions. The library relied on 5' RACE. For sequencing, a NextSeq 500 was employed. In the TCR library protocol, a unique molecular identifier was attached to each TCR cDNA molecule so that PCR and sequencing errors could be corrected. In the original analysis: TCR identification, UMI-based error correction and CDR3 extraction were all carried out with Decombinator tools. Expanded TCRs were defined as those above a frequency of 2 per 1,000, corresponding to the top 1% of the tumor frequency distribution. Rényi diversity was computed with the R vegan package after subsampling each repertoire 100 times to 5,000 TCRs. CDR3 similarity networks were built from amino acid triplet string-kernel similarity, connecting CDR3s with pairwise similarity above 0.82. TCRdb reprocessed the public reads (quality trimming at Q25 with fastp, clone calling with MiXCR) and kept in-frame beta chains. Under each unique CDR3 protein, matching rows form one entry showing the most common genes and DNA. The V and J calls, along with clone size, are taken from TCRdb and not from the paper's own processing. The sample yields roughly 14,000 distinct CDR3 sequences; about 9.5% were counted once. The ten largest clones capture roughly 28% of the sample.

The source material was PBMCs, sampled at surgery. This sequence uses TRBV4-2 and TRBJ1-6; the D gene is unclear. This TCR derives from a male donor with early-stage non-small cell lung cancer. The base sequence is TGTGCCAGCAGCCAAGACGGTACACCGGGGTCCGGTAATTCACCCCTCCACTTT. Its protein is CASSQDGTPGSGNSPLHF.